This TCR beta chain comes out of a study of breast tumors, draining lymph nodes, adjacent tissues. There are many counts of this clonotype. Its specificity is not known. TCRdb re-analysed the multiplex PCR reads in MiXCR, keeping a single row per CDR3 protein. The sample records approximately 130,000 distinct CDR3 sequences, about 20% being singletons. Overall study findings and caveats: Findings are consistent with lymph node origin and intratumoral expansion of most tumor T cells.

The lymph nodes were axillary draining lymph nodes from breast cancer patients. Trimming left V 2 bases short and J 3 bases short, with 11 bases between. The CDR3 extends over 14 amino acids. The germline gives CDR1 SGHKS, CDR2 YYEKEE (reference sequence). The gene calls are TRBV5-5 and TRBJ2-5, with D possibly TRBD1 on 5 matching bases. The sequencing sample was made of axillary lymph node tissue. The receptor comes from a female donor with breast cancer. Some clones in this sample may be carry-over from other donors' samples. The CDR3 loop reads CASSFSTVEETQYF. Written as DNA, the CDR3 is TGTGCCAGCAGCTTCTCGACAGTAGAAGAGACCCAGTACTTC. Full variable domain (rest looked up from reference TRBV5-5 and TRBJ2-5): DAGVTQSPTHLIKTRGQQVTLRCSPISGHKSVSWYQQVLGQGPQFIFQYYEKEERGRGNFPDRFSARQFPNYSSELNVNALLLGDSALYLCASSFSTVEETQYFGPGTRLLVL.